The 20 T cell receptor beta chains below come from one sample, sequenced in a study of cytomegalovirus exposure and HLA in healthy donors. PCR primers comprised 60 Vbeta and 13 Jbeta primers. The method was immunoSEQ multiplex PCR; TCRdb's version includes in-frame clones alone and lacks a portion of them. The table lists 52,000 or so clones, about four fifths of them singletons. Sequencing was done on a sample of PBMCs. The receptor source for this set is a female donor in good health and CMV-seronegative.

V usage is TRBV4-2 and J usage is TRBJ2-5; D may be TRBD2 (5 bases). The V gene's germline CDR1 is LGHNA and CDR2 YNFKEQ. The CDR3 spans 14 residues. Trimming shortened V by 2 bases and J by 1 base, and 8 bases separated the two germline ends. The CDR3 region has the DNA TGTGCCAGCAGCCAATGGACTGGCCAAGAGACCCAGTACTTC. Translation: CASSQWTGQETQYF.

The V call is TRBV2, the J call TRBJ1-6; D is undetermined. The CDR3 spans 13 residues. V lost 5 bases and J lost 6, with 8 bases in between. Germline V gene data show CDR1 as SNHLY and CDR2 as FYNNEI. The CDR3 DNA reads TGTGCCAGCAGTACGGTCTCTAATTCACCCCTCCACTTT. Translating gives CASSTVSNSPLHF.

A single count supports this clone. V usage is TRBV27 and J usage is TRBJ2-1; 11 bases align to TRBD1. The CDR3 consists of 17 residues. V lost 6 bases and J lost 2; bases outside the gene matches: 9. Germline V gene lookup returns CDR1 MNHEY and CDR2 SMNVEV (reference sequence). CDR3 nucleotides: TGTGCCAGCAGACCCACCGGGACAGGGGGACCCTACAATGAGCAGTTCTTC. Amino acids: CASRPTGTGGPYNEQFF.

The chain employs TRBV5-5 and TRBJ2-3; the match to TRBD2 covers 9 bases. The CDR3 is 14 amino acids. Germline V gene data show CDR1 as SGHKS and CDR2 as YYEKEE (reference sequence). J lost 1 base, V lost 4 bases, and 1 base had no gene match. The CDR3: CASSKRGGTDTQYF. The CDR3, as DNA: TGTGCCAGCAGCAAGCGGGGGGGCACAGATACGCAGTATTTT.

The chain couples TRBV7-2 to TRBJ2-2, with 9 bases that match TRBD1. The CDR3 is 15 amino acids. V shed 4 bases and J 4 bases; nucleotides not matched to a gene: 4. Germline V CDR1 and CDR2: SGHTA, FQGNSA. CDR3: CASSSGQGSTGELFF. The CDR3, as DNA: TGTGCCAGCAGCTCGGGACAGGGAAGCACCGGGGAGCTGTTTTTT.

The rearrangement joins TRBV7-2 to TRBJ2-1; the D is unclear. The CDR3 runs to 13 residues. CDR1 is SGHTA, CDR2 FQGNSA, per germline. Trimming took 5 bases from V and 2 from J, leaving 7 bases between them. This chain's CDR3 is CASSPAAYNEQFF. In DNA form, the CDR3 reads TGTGCCAGCAGCCCCGCGGCCTACAATGAGCAGTTCTTC.

The chain employs TRBV6-5 and TRBJ1-3, with D perhaps TRBD1 (6 bases). Germline-derived CDR1 and CDR2 are MNHEY and SVGAGI. V lost 9 bases and J lost 3, with 18 bases in between. There are 15 residues in the CDR3. The CDR3 region is CASRGTGSNGNTIYF. The CDR3 coding sequence is TGTGCCAGTCGGGGTACAGGGTCAAATGGAAACACCATATATTTT.

The chain carries TRBV5-4 and TRBJ1-6, with 11 bases fitting TRBD1. Germline CDR1 SGHNT, CDR2 YYREEE (reference sequence). The CDR3 covers 14 residues. V trimming: 4 bases; J trimming: 7 bases; junction bases outside the gene matches: 1. CDR3 DNA sequence: TGTGCCAGCAGCGGACAGGGGGCGAATTCACCCCTCCACTTT. Its protein product is CASSGQGANSPLHF.

This clone was counted only a few times. This chain links TRBV9 with TRBJ2-7, with a possible D match to TRBD2 (6 bases). V gave up 3 bases and J gave up 2 bases, with 12 bases separating them. This CDR3 spans 14 amino acids. Germline assignment: CDR1 SGDLS and CDR2 YYNGEE. The DNA for the CDR3 is TGTGCCAGCAGCGCGCGGGACTCTGCCTACGAGCAGTACTTC. Translation gives CASSARDSAYEQYF. The whole variable domain, remainder taken from reference TRBV9 and TRBJ2-7, is DSGVTQTPKHLITATGQRVTLRCSPRSGDLSVYWYQQSLDQGLQFLIQYYNGEERAKGNILERFSAQQFPDLHSELNLSSLELGDSALYFCASSARDSAYEQYFGPGTRLTVT.

The chain is built from TRBV25-1 and TRBJ2-2; D uncertain. V was cut by 9 bases and J by 3 bases, with 11 bases left in between. In germline, CDR1 is MGHDK, CDR2 SYGVNS. There are 13 residues in the CDR3. CDR3 sequence (DNA): TGTGCCAGTCGCGCCCAATACACCGGGGAGCTGTTTTTT. Residues: CASRAQYTGELFF. Complete variable domain (other parts from reference TRBV25-1 and TRBJ2-2): EADIYQTPRYLVIGTGKKITLECSQTMGHDKMYWYQQDPGMELHLIHYSYGVNSTEKGDLSSESTVSRIRTEHFPLTLESARPSHTSQYLCASRAQYTGELFFGEGSRLTVL.

The CDR3 spells CASSVAGGSYNEQFF. CDR3 DNA: TGTGCCAGCAGCGTAGCGGGGGGTTCCTACAATGAGCAGTTCTTC. V and J are TRBV9 and TRBJ2-1; TRBD2 aligns across 7 bases. CDR1 is SGDLS and CDR2 is YYNGEE in the germline V gene. The CDR3 has 15 amino acids. Trimming cost V 0 bases and J 1 base; bases outside gene matches: 1.

The V and J genes are TRBV7-8 and TRBJ1-5; TRBD1 aligns across 7 bases. Germline V gene lookup returns CDR1 SGHVS and CDR2 FQNEAQ. The CDR3 runs 16 residues. V lost 1 base to trimming and J lost 6 bases; unmatched junction nucleotides: 9. This chain's CDR3 is CASSLEDRLLGQPQHF. Here the CDR3 DNA reads TGTGCCAGCAGCTTAGAGGACAGGTTATTGGGTCAGCCCCAGCATTTT.

The rearrangement uses TRBV9 and TRBJ2-1, with 8 nucleotides matching TRBD1. CDR1 is SGDLS and CDR2 is YYNGEE in the germline V gene. This CDR3 contains 17 residues. The J segment lost 3 bases and the V segment lost 0 bases, leaving 8 bases of the junction unmatched. As DNA, the CDR3 is TGTGCCAGCAGCGTAGCCTCGGACAGGGCGTACTACAATGAGCAGTTCTTC. Amino acid sequence: CASSVASDRAYYNEQFF.

The rearrangement links TRBV15 to TRBJ1-3; D unresolved. Trimming pared 2 bases from V and 2 bases from J, leaving 22 bases between. The CDR3 covers 19 residues. Per germline, CDR1 LNHNV and CDR2 YYDKDF (reference sequence). CDR3 bases: TGTGCCACCAGCAGATGGGAGTTTCCGACACCCGGGACTGGAAACACCATATATTTT. Translated, it gives CATSRWEFPTPGTGNTIYF.

The rearrangement links TRBV5-6 to TRBJ2-2; 7 bases map to TRBD2. CDR1 SGHDT and CDR2 YYEEEE come from the germline V gene. V shed 4 bases, J shed 4 bases, and the junction held 1 base outside the gene matches. The CDR3 is made up of 13 amino acids. The DNA for the CDR3 is TGTGCCAGCAGCGGGGGGGTCACCGGGGAGCTGTTTTTT. This encodes CASSGGVTGELFF.

This clone appeared once. The chain's CDR3 is CASSFGLASYEQYF. For the CDR3, the DNA is TGTGCCAGCTCCTTCGGCCTAGCCTCCTACGAGCAGTACTTC. This chain links TRBV18 with TRBJ2-7; possible D gene TRBD2, 5 bases. There are 14 residues in the CDR3. Between the trimmed V and J ends, which lost 6 bases and 0 bases, there was a span of 12 bases. Per the germline V gene, CDR1 is KGHSH and CDR2 is LQKENI.

The CDR3 DNA reads TGTGCCAGCTCACAAGCCACAGGGCCCGGCGAGCAGTACTTC. Translated, it gives CASSQATGPGEQYF. The gene calls are TRBV18 and TRBJ2-7, with a weak D call TRBD1 (6 bases). Trimming removed 4 bases at V and 6 bases at J, with 16 bases between. This CDR3 spans 14 amino acids. The germline gives CDR1 KGHSH, CDR2 LQKENI.

This clone occurred once. The V call is TRBV10-2, the J call TRBJ1-2; D ambiguous. Trimming removed 10 bases at V and 7 bases at J, with 10 bases between. Germline CDR1 and CDR2: WSHSY and SAAADI. The CDR3 runs 10 residues. The CDR3 reads CATMSSGYTF. Here the CDR3 DNA reads TGCGCCACCATGTCGAGTGGCTACACCTTC.

This clone was recorded a few times. The chain carries TRBV27 and TRBJ1-1; 7 positions agree with TRBD1. The CDR3 has 14 residues. Germline lookup yields CDR1 MNHEY and CDR2 SMNVEV (reference sequence). V shed 6 bases and J 5 bases; nucleotides not matched to a gene: 9. The CDR3, as DNA: TGTGCCAGCAGGCCGACAGGGAGAGGGACTGAAGCTTTCTTT. It is translated as CASRPTGRGTEAFF.

The chain employs TRBV19 and TRBJ2-5; D gene unclear. CDR3 length: 14 amino acids. V was clipped by 5 bases and J by 5 bases, with 15 bases between them. Germline-derived CDR1 and CDR2 are LNHDA and SQIVND (reference sequence). The DNA for the CDR3 is TGTGCCAGTAGTGCCCCTGGGCTCCCGGAGACCCAGTACTTC. Translated: CASSAPGLPETQYF.